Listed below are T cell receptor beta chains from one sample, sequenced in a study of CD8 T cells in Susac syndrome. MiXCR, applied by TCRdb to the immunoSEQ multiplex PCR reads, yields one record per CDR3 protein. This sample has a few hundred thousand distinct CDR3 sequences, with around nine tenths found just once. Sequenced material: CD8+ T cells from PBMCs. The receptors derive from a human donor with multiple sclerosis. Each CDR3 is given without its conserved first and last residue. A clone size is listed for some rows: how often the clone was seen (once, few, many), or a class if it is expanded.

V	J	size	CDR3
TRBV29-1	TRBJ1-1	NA	SVEDLADRAETEAF
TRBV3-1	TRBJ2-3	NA	ASSQVGLGSGDTDTQY
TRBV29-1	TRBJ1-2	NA	SVKTDSRWGYT
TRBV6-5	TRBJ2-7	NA	ASSYQSAGSYEQY
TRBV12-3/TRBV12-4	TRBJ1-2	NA	ASSSYSSSNYGYT
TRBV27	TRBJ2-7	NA	ASSLLAGLTYEQY
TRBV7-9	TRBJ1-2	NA	ASSQPSGNRGNYGYT
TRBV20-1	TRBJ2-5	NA	SARDLGAGETQY
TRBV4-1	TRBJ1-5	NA	ASAQQASNQPQH
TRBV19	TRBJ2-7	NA	ASSIADFPYEQY
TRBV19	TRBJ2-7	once	ASSISQGSYEQY
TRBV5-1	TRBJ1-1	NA	ASSLVGEFSEAF
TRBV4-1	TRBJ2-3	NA	ASSQERAGGPSSTDTQY
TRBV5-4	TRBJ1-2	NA	ASSLLGQGDYDGYT